One and the same sample provided the 19 T cell receptor beta chains below, sequenced in a study of T cell responses to AZD1222 COVID-19 vaccine. Profiling relied on immunoSEQ multiplex PCR, and the TCRdb table lists in-frame clones only, not all of them. The table has around 97,000 clones, roughly nine tenths seen once; the top ten hold under 60%. Sequencing was performed on peripheral blood, taken on day 0 of AZD1222 vaccination. These receptor sequences come from an adult in good health.

The chain has TRBV6-5 and TRBJ2-1; 9 positions match TRBD2. Germline V lookup: CDR1 MNHEY, CDR2 SVGAGI. CDR3 length: 15 amino acids. The trim removed 7 bases at V and 2 bases at J, leaving 6 bases unmatched. Here the CDR3 reads CASKIAGATYNEQFF. Here the CDR3 DNA reads TGTGCCAGCAAAATAGCGGGAGCTACCTACAATGAGCAGTTCTTC.

V gene TRBV21-1 combines with J gene TRBJ2-3; the table's D gene call, TRBD2, was not cross checked with the DNA. TRBV21-1 is a recognized pseudogene. This CDR3 contains 17 residues. The CDR3 DNA reads TGTGCCAGCACCCTCGGCGGGCCTAGACGAGTGGGGGATACGCAGTATTTT. Its translation is CASTLGGPRRVGDTQYF.

The sample holds one count of this clone. The chain has TRBV11-2 and TRBJ1-1; D possibly corresponds to TRBD1 (6 bases). CDR1 is SGHAT and CDR2 is FQNNGV in the germline V gene. The CDR3 length is 15 residues. V was cut by 5 bases and J by 1 base, with 14 bases left in between. This CDR3 reads CASSLTDRTNTEAFF. The CDR3 nucleotides are TGTGCCAGCAGCCTAACGGACAGAACGAACACTGAAGCTTTCTTT.

The CDR3 DNA reads as TGTGCCTGGAGTGTATCTCAGGGCTATAATTCACCCCTCCACTTT. As protein: CAWSVSQGYNSPLHF. This chain connects TRBV30 to TRBJ1-6; a weak D match, TRBD1 (5 bases). The CDR3 consists of 15 residues. Per the germline V gene, CDR1 is GTSNPN and CDR2 is SVGIG (reference sequence). The V gene lost 0 bases and the J gene lost 3 bases, with 9 bases spanning the gap.

To note about this clone: Relative to the germline gene, one junction end is altered; a read error may explain this. The V and J genes are TRBV29-1 and TRBJ2-1; the match to TRBD2 covers 9 bases. This CDR3 region has 15 residues. Germline-derived CDR1 and CDR2 are SQVTM and ANQGSEA. The CDR3 reads CSAEQQAGGSNEQFF. CDR3 bases: TGCAGCGCTGAACAGCAAGCGGGAGGCTCGAATGAGCAGTTCTTC.

V usage is TRBV20-1 and J usage is TRBJ2-7, with D unresolved. The V and J ends lost 4 bases and 5 bases respectively, with 9 bases between them. Germline lookup yields CDR1 DFQATT and CDR2 SNEGSKA (reference sequence). The CDR3 runs 11 residues. The CDR3 sequence is CSATFNHEQYF. The CDR3 DNA reads TGCAGTGCTACTTTTAACCACGAGCAGTACTTC.

The chain carries TRBV6-1 and TRBJ1-5; 7 bases line up with TRBD1. The J segment lost 0 bases and the V segment lost 1 base, leaving 3 bases of the junction unmatched. Germline CDR1 MNHNS, CDR2 SASEGT. The CDR3 consists of 16 residues. CDR3 in amino acids: CASSEGQGFSNQPQHF. The DNA for the CDR3 is TGTGCCAGCAGTGAAGGACAGGGTTTTAGCAATCAGCCCCAGCATTTT.

V and J are TRBV19 and TRBJ2-7; 11 bases fit TRBD1. Germline trimming cut 6 bases from V and 9 bases from J; bases unmatched to any gene: 7. Per germline, CDR1 LNHDA and CDR2 SQIVND (reference sequence). The CDR3 totals 13 residues. The CDR3 spells CASRKGQGGAQYF. The CDR3 coding sequence is TGTGCCAGTAGGAAGGGACAGGGGGGCGCGCAGTACTTC. Full variable domain (outside the CDR3, taken from reference TRBV19 and TRBJ2-7): DGGITQSPKYLFRKEGQNVTLSCEQNLNHDAMYWYRQDPGQGLRLIYYSQIVNDFQKGDIAEGYSVSREKKESFPLTVTSAQKNPTAFYLCASRKGQGGAQYFGPGTRLTVT.

This chain links TRBV6-5 with TRBJ2-7, with a possible D match to TRBD1 (5 bases). CDR1 and CDR2 from the germline V gene are MNHEY and SVGAGI. The CDR3 has 15 residues. The ends were cut back, 6 bases at V and 6 bases at J, with 21 bases in the middle. This chain's CDR3 is CASRSDKPPPGEQYF. As DNA, the CDR3 is TGTGCCAGCAGATCGGACAAGCCGCCTCCCGGCGAGCAGTACTTC.

The V gene is TRBV25-1, the J gene TRBJ1-4; D ambiguous. Trimming left V 6 bases short and J 5 bases short, with 13 bases between. The germline gives CDR1 MGHDK, CDR2 SYGVNS. The CDR3 loop spans 14 amino acids. CDR3 sequence: CASSLDGPNEKLFF. The CDR3 region has the DNA TGTGCCAGCAGCCTGGACGGACCCAATGAAAAACTGTTTTTT.

The chain links TRBV29-1 to TRBJ1-2; 7 bases are shared with TRBD1. The germline CDR1 and CDR2 sequences are SQVTM and ANQGSEA. The CDR3 is 12 residues long. V lost 8 bases to trimming and J lost 6 bases; unmatched junction nucleotides: 9. CDR3 sequence (DNA): TGCAGCCTTGGGGGCAGGGGGGATGGCTACACCTTC. Amino acids: CSLGGRGDGYTF.

The chain carries TRBV18 and TRBJ1-5, with a tentative D call TRBD1 (5 bases). The germline V and J ends were trimmed by 3 bases and 3 bases, with 12 bases remaining between them. Germline V lookup: CDR1 KGHSH, CDR2 LQKENI. There are 15 residues in the CDR3. In DNA, the CDR3 is TGTGCCAGCTCACCTTCAGACGGACACAATCAGCCCCAGCATTTT. Translating it yields CASSPSDGHNQPQHF.

The rearrangement uses TRBV6-5 and TRBJ2-7; D might be TRBD1 or TRBD2, each matching 5 bases. The CDR3 is 13 residues long. V was shortened by 11 bases and J by 7 bases, with 21 bases between the two germline ends. CDR1 is MNHEY, CDR2 SVGAGI, per germline. DNA for the CDR3: TGTGCCGTCCGGGACGATACTCTGGGGGAGCAGTACTTC. Protein sequence: CAVRDDTLGEQYF.

This rearrangement joins TRBV27 to TRBJ2-2, with D possibly matching TRBD1 (5 bases). CDR1 and CDR2 (germline): MNHEY, SMNVEV (reference sequence). V was shortened by 4 bases and J by 4 bases, with 7 bases between the two germline ends. CDR3 length: 13 residues. The CDR3 sequence: CASSSRVTGELFF. The DNA for the CDR3 is TGTGCCAGCAGTTCCAGGGTCACCGGGGAGCTGTTTTTT.

This chain joins TRBV7-2 and TRBJ2-5; D unclear. CDR3 size: 13 residues. The V and J ends lost 1 base and 5 bases respectively, with 8 bases between them. CDR1 is SGHTA, CDR2 FQGNSA, per germline. The DNA for the CDR3 is TGTGCCAGCAGCTTAGGAGAAAGGGAGACCCAGTACTTC. It codes for CASSLGERETQYF.

CDR3 DNA: TGTGCCAGCAGTATACCCGCTTGGGAGTATGGGGCAGATACGCAGTATTTT. Translated: CASSIPAWEYGADTQYF. The chain recombines TRBV28 with TRBJ2-3, with TRBD2 as a possible D gene (5 bases). The CDR3 contains 17 residues. Germline V gene data show CDR1 as MDHEN and CDR2 as SYDVKM. Deletions cut 5 bases from V and 4 bases from J, with 22 bases between.

The rearrangement joins TRBV6-1 to TRBJ1-1; D call uncertain. V was shortened by 2 bases and J by 6 bases, with 13 bases between the two germline ends. The CDR3 is 14 amino acids. Germline values: CDR1 MNHNS, CDR2 SASEGT. The CDR3 coding sequence is TGTGCCAGCAGTGAACCGGACCCCAAGCCTGAAGCTTTCTTT. Its protein is CASSEPDPKPEAFF.

For the CDR3, the DNA is TGTGCCAGCAGTACTCGACTAGCGGTTAGAAGCAATGAGCAGTTCTTC. This translates into CASSTRLAVRSNEQFF. The J gene is TRBJ2-1, the V gene TRBV28; 9 bases line up with TRBD2. The junction had 11 bases not matched to a gene; V was cut back by 5 bases and J by 6 bases. The CDR3 has 16 residues. Germline CDR1 is MDHEN and CDR2 is SYDVKM.

This chain uses TRBV2 with TRBJ2-7; TRBD1 matches 8 bases. Germline V gene data show CDR1 as SNHLY and CDR2 as FYNNEI. V trimming: 3 bases; J trimming: 6 bases; junction bases outside the gene matches: 4. CDR3 length equals 13 residues. CDR3 region: CASSEQGAVEQYF. CDR3 sequence (DNA): TGTGCCAGCAGTGAGCAGGGGGCAGTCGAGCAGTACTTC.